This T cell receptor beta chain was retrieved from a study of cytomegalovirus exposure and HLA in healthy donors. Overall study results and limits: According to a later analysis, most TCR beta chains associated with CMV appeared HLA-restricted. When a later analysis compared HLA-associated TCR beta chains with equally common others, the HLA-associated chains turned out to be more clonally expanded and to have lower generation probabilities.

Researchers ran the PCR with 60 Vbeta and 13 Jbeta primers. The repertoire was sequenced with immunoSEQ multiplex PCR; TCRdb's copy has only in-frame clones and lacks some. Found here are about 72,000 clones, around 80% of them singletons; the top ten hold 1.9%. Notes on this clone: Its target is unknown.

It was healthy bone marrow donors who served as donors. The sequence came from a man between 18 and 35 years old in good health and CMV-seronegative. Material for sequencing was PBMCs.

The CDR3 loop is CASSDPYRARNTEAFF. In DNA, the CDR3 is TGTGCCAGCTCCGACCCCTACAGGGCGAGGAACACTGAAGCTTTCTTT. The V gene is TRBV18, the J gene TRBJ1-1, with D perhaps matching TRBD1 (6 bases). The germline V and J ends were trimmed by 6 bases and 1 base, with 18 bases remaining between them. The germline V gene has CDR1 KGHSH and CDR2 LQKENI. The CDR3 is 16 residues long.